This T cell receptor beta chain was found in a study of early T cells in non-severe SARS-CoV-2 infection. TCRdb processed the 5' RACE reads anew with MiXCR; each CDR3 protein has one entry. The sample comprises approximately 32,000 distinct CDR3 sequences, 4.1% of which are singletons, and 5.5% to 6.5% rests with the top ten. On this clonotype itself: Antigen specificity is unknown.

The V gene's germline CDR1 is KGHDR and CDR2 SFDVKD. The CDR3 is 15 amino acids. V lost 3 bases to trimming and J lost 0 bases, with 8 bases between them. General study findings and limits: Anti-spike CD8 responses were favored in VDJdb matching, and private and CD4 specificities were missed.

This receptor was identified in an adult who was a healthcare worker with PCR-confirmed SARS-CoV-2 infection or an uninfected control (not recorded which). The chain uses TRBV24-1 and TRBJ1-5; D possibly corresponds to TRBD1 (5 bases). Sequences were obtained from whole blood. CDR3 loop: CATSDAGGSNQPQHF. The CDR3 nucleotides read TGTGCCACCAGTGATGCGGGGGGTAGCAATCAGCCCCAGCATTTT.